These 13 T cell receptor beta chains originate from one sample sequenced in a study of PD-1 blockade in classical Hodgkin lymphoma. Sequencing was performed with immunoSEQ multiplex PCR; in TCRdb, only in-frame clones are kept and a portion is missing. The sample holds tens of thousands of clones, roughly 93% seen once. Described time point: newly diagnosed, previously untreated cHL patient sample. The sample consisted of peripheral blood mononuclear cells (PBMCs). These receptors originate from a human donor with classical Hodgkin lymphoma.

The chain has TRBV25-1 and TRBJ1-1; unclear D gene. Per germline, CDR1 MGHDK and CDR2 SYGVNS. This CDR3 has 11 residues. Trimming stripped 8 bases from V and 1 base from J, with 5 bases between. The CDR3 reads CASLRNTEAFF. DNA of the CDR3: TGTGCCAGCTTACGGAACACTGAAGCTTTCTTT. The complete variable domain, with remaining parts taken from reference TRBV25-1 and TRBJ1-1, reads EADIYQTPRYLVIGTGKKITLECSQTMGHDKMYWYQQDPGMELHLIHYSYGVNSTEKGDLSSESTVSRIRTEHFPLTLESARPSHTSQYLCASLRNTEAFFGQGTRLTVV.

The CDR3 coding sequence is TGTGCCAGCAGCTCCGGGGTCCCATGGGCTTTCTTT. This sequence encodes CASSSGVPWAFF. V gene TRBV7-2 combines with J gene TRBJ1-1; D remains unclear. CDR1 and CDR2 from the germline V gene are SGHTA and FQGNSA. This CDR3 has 12 amino acids. V dropped 4 bases and J dropped 11 bases, with 14 bases sitting between them.

This rearrangement joins TRBV7-9 to TRBJ1-2; a weak D match, TRBD1 (6 bases). Germline loops: CDR1 SEHNR, CDR2 FQNEAQ (reference sequence). V was clipped by 6 bases and J by 8 bases, with 16 bases between them. The CDR3 totals 13 residues. The DNA for the CDR3 is TGTGCCAGCAGTCTCGACAGGATAGAAGGCTACACCTTC. It yields the protein CASSLDRIEGYTF.

The chain recombines TRBV5-6 with TRBJ2-1; D perhaps matches TRBD2 (6 bases). V lost 4 bases and J lost 6, with 11 bases in between. The CDR3 contains 13 residues. Germline assignment: CDR1 SGHDT and CDR2 YYEEEE. The CDR3 nucleotides read TGTGCCAGCAGCGGGGGACTGATCAATGAGCAGTTCTTC. It codes for CASSGGLINEQFF.

The gene calls are TRBV19 and TRBJ1-2, with a tentative D call TRBD1 (5 bases). Per the germline V gene, CDR1 is LNHDA and CDR2 is SQIVND (reference sequence). Trimming cost V 4 bases and J 4 bases, with 16 bases left between them. The CDR3 loop spans 15 amino acids. The CDR3 DNA is TGTGCCAGTAGTACCCAGGGTTCGCGAGGCTATGGCTACACCTTC. This sequence encodes CASSTQGSRGYGYTF.

The CDR3 sequence is CASSEGTGRLYGYTF. The CDR3 bases are TGTGCCAGCAGTGAAGGGACAGGCCGTTTGTATGGCTACACCTTC. The rearrangement links TRBV6-1 to TRBJ1-2, with TRBD1 matching over 7 bases. The trim removed 1 base at V and 5 bases at J, leaving 7 bases unmatched. CDR1 is MNHNS, CDR2 SASEGT, per germline. The CDR3 runs to 15 residues.

The chain carries TRBV6-5 and TRBJ1-3; a weak D match, TRBD1 (5 bases). There are 15 residues in the CDR3. CDR1 is MNHEY, CDR2 SVGAGI, per germline. V was clipped by 6 bases and J by 0 bases, with 12 bases between them. As DNA, the CDR3 is TGTGCCAGCAGGAGGGGCAGCGGCTCTGGAAACACCATATATTTT. Its protein is CASRRGSGSGNTIYF.

The rearrangement uses TRBV7-2 and TRBJ2-5; 8 bases align to TRBD1. V was pared by 2 bases and J by 5 bases, with 10 bases of the junction left unmatched. Germline V gene data show CDR1 as SGHTA and CDR2 as FQGNSA. The CDR3 spans 16 residues. The CDR3 region has the DNA TGTGCCAGCAGCTTATTCTCGAGACAGGGGTTGGAGACCCAGTACTTC. Residues: CASSLFSRQGLETQYF.

The chain joins TRBV7-2 to TRBJ2-7, with D possibly being TRBD1 (6 bases). Per germline, CDR1 SGHTA and CDR2 FQGNSA. Trimming cost V 5 bases and J 1 base, with 9 bases left between them. This CDR3 contains 13 residues. CDR3 sequence: CASSRTGSYEQYF. The DNA of the CDR3 is TGTGCCAGCAGCCGAACAGGGTCCTACGAGCAGTACTTC.

This clone was detected once. The chain employs TRBV7-9 and TRBJ1-2; no firm D call. Germline V gene sequence: CDR1 SEHNR, CDR2 FQNEAQ (reference sequence). This CDR3 is 12 amino acids long. Trimming stripped 1 base from V and 5 bases from J, with 5 bases between. The CDR3 loop reads CASSLGIYGYTF. The CDR3 coding sequence is TGTGCCAGCAGCTTAGGTATATATGGCTACACCTTC.

The CDR3 DNA reads TGTGCCGGGGGACAGCTCTACACTGAAGCTTTCTTT. The encoded protein is CAGGQLYTEAFF. The rearrangement joins TRBV2 to TRBJ1-1; 7 bases map to TRBD1. Trimming at V came to 11 bases and at J to 3 bases, leaving 6 bases not matched to a gene. Germline CDR1 is SNHLY and CDR2 is FYNNEI. The CDR3 has 12 amino acids.

The rearrangement links TRBV6-5 to TRBJ1-2, with TRBD1 matching over 7 bases. Germline V lookup: CDR1 MNHEY, CDR2 SVGAGI. J was trimmed by 4 bases and V by 5 bases; bases with no gene match: 4. The CDR3 totals 13 residues. The CDR3 is CASSQGGSYGYTF. CDR3 nucleotides: TGTGCCAGCAGTCAGGGGGGCAGCTATGGCTACACCTTC.

The gene calls are TRBV11-1 and TRBJ2-3; TRBD2 agrees at 12 bases. CDR3 length equals 18 residues. Germline CDR1 is SGHAT and CDR2 is FQDESV (reference sequence). Trimming took 5 bases from V and 2 from J; bases not matched to a gene: 11. CDR3 loop: CASSKRLAGASNTDTQYF. The CDR3 DNA reads as TGTGCCAGCAGCAAGCGACTAGCGGGGGCGTCAAACACAGATACGCAGTATTTT.